This T cell receptor beta chain was sequenced during a study of blood T cells in healthy people across ages (dated by TCRdb to 2014 to 2015). For the wider study: Template switching captured roughly one uniquely barcoded TCR beta cDNA molecule per two T cells in model experiments. Using deep sequencing normalized with unique cDNA molecular identifiers, the study measured how TCR beta repertoire diversity changes with age. The donors were divided into four age groups: young (average around 16 years), middle-aged (roughly 40), aged (62) and long-lived (about 80). To avoid experimental bias, donors of different ages were randomly spread across the sequencing lanes. For two donors (one aged 18 to 29 and one aged 80 or older), the study analyzed two additional independent replicas of 1 million unique cDNA reads from the same blood draw.

Concerning this clonotype: This receptor's antigen is unknown. No qualities accompany the bases; no much larger clone lies one base away.

The full study reports these points: Because profiling used bulk unsorted PBMCs, naive and antigen-experienced compartments could not be compared conclusively. Total diversity estimates from one million sequenced T cells were considered lower bounds and underestimates. A strong correlation was found between observed TCR beta diversity and the percentage of naive T cells measured by flow cytometry. The long-lived group showed more naive CD4+ T cells, fewer expanded clones and increased TCR diversity than the aged group, suggesting age selection. Because the CMV infection status of the donors was unknown, age-related changes in expanded clonotypes may potentially have been confounded. As age increased, observed TCR beta diversity per million T cells dropped in a roughly linear way, and a significant reduction was already evident by age 40.

The method was 5' RACE. Reads for this sample came from an Illumina HiSeq 2500. A second about 7 to 11 cycle PCR used a sample-barcoded 5' primer and a J-beta primer mix. A template-switch 5' adaptor carrying 12 random nucleotides introduced a unique molecular identifier onto each TCR beta cDNA molecule. Each sample yielded at least 2.5 million CDR3-containing paired-end reads. First-strand cDNA synthesis was performed from all RNA using the Mint cDNA synthesis kit, with priming by a TRBC-specific oligonucleotide. After uracil-DNA glycosylase treatment, a first 18-cycle PCR used universal primers M1SS and BC2_uni_R on all cDNA. In the paper's pipeline: Each sample was normalized by randomly selecting 1 million high-quality reads, each carrying a distinct molecular identifier. Reads sharing molecular identifiers were discarded rather than binned into consensus sequences. MiTCR, run with a Q25 quality threshold and the strictest error-elimination algorithm, handled CDR3 identification, clonotype clustering and error correction. A nonparametric unseen species model with Euler transformation was used to estimate a lower bound on total TCR beta diversity. TCRdb cleaned the public reads at Q25 with fastp, built clones with MiXCR and kept in-frame beta chains. Each entry merges the rows of one CDR3 protein and shows their most common DNA and genes. The V and J calls and clone size come from TCRdb's table, not from the authors' own analysis. The sample table contains about 1.4 million distinct CDR3 sequences; only one count was recorded for 59% of them. The biggest ten clones account for 6.5% to 8.5% of the sample.

Systemically healthy Caucasian individuals from Russia, approximately 39 in total and aged about 6 to 95 years, were included as donors. Ten milliliters of peripheral blood were drawn from each donor into EDTA-treated Vacutainer tubes. PBMCs were isolated by Ficoll-Paque density-gradient centrifugation, with at least 7 million obtained per sample. Trizol reagent was used to extract total RNA from the PBMCs, yielding at least 5 micrograms per sample. For every donor, flow cytometry on a PBMC aliquot measured the percentage of naive CD45RAhigh/CD27high T cells. The sequencing sample was made of blood. The sequence was collected from a man younger than 35 in good health.

The DNA sequence is given as TGTGCCATCAGTGAGAACAGCGGGAGGGCCTCAGATACGCAGTATTTT. Its translation is CAISENSGRASDTQYF. The receptor chain draws on TRBV10-3 and TRBJ2-3, and 10 junctional nucleotides match TRBD2. The CDR3 has 16 amino acids, counting the end cysteine and phenylalanine. Kept here is only the CDR3 DNA, which spans 48 bases and is read in frame from base 1. CDR1 and CDR2 (ENHRY, SYGVKD) derive from the germline V gene. Unmatched junction bases come to 6, with V trimmed by 2 bases and J by 4 bases.